The next 5 T cell receptor beta chains were all read from a single sample in a study of OX40 agonist ivuxolimab in advanced cancers. Assay used: immunoSEQ multiplex PCR; TCRdb lists only in-frame clones, some missing. The data show about 63,000 clones, around 85% seen once. Source: CD4+ or CD8+ T cells sorted from blood, taken in a trial of the OX40 agonist ivuxolimab. The receptors were sampled from an adult with an advanced solid tumor such as melanoma, head and neck, liver or kidney cancer.

This clone was observed a single time. The rearrangement links TRBV7-2 to TRBJ2-5; D unclear. The CDR3 is made up of 15 amino acids. Trimming removed 2 bases from V and 2 bases from J, with 12 bases in between. The germline CDR1 and CDR2 sequences are SGHTA and FQGNSA. CDR3 in amino acids: CASSLITAIQETQYF. Here the CDR3 DNA reads TGTGCCAGCAGCTTAATTACGGCCATTCAAGAGACCCAGTACTTC.

This chain links TRBV6-5 with TRBJ1-5, with D possibly TRBD1 on 5 matching bases. Trimming took off 5 bases at V and 5 bases at J, with 10 bases between the two ends. The germline V gene has CDR1 MNHEY and CDR2 SVGAGI. The CDR3 sequence is 13 residues long. This CDR3 reads CASSPDRYQPQHF. The CDR3 DNA is TGTGCCAGCAGTCCCGACAGATATCAGCCCCAGCATTTT.

This chain connects TRBV28 to TRBJ1-5, with 9 bases matching TRBD1. CDR3 length equals 15 residues. CDR1 and CDR2 (germline): MDHEN, SYDVKM. V gave up 5 bases and J gave up 2 bases; unmatched junction bases: 4. The CDR3 reads CASSTGGDGNQPQHF. The CDR3 nucleotides are TGTGCCAGCAGTACAGGGGGCGATGGCAATCAGCCCCAGCATTTT. The complete variable domain, with remaining parts taken from reference TRBV28 and TRBJ1-5, reads DVKVTQSSRYLVKRTGEKVFLECVQDMDHENMFWYRQDPGLGLRLIYFSYDVKMKEKGDIPEGYSVSREKKERFSLILESASTNQTSMYLCASSTGGDGNQPQHFGDGTRLSIL.

This chain links TRBV11-2 with TRBJ2-7; D is unclear. Germline V gives CDR1 SGHAT, CDR2 FQNNGV. Between the trimmed V and J ends, which lost 2 bases and 3 bases, there was a span of 8 bases. CDR3 size: 13 residues. CDR3 sequence (DNA): TGTGCCAGCAGCTTAAGGGTTGGCTACGAGCAGTACTTC. Its translation: CASSLRVGYEQYF.

This chain links TRBV18 with TRBJ2-3; 7 positions match TRBD1. The CDR3 sequence is 15 residues long. Germline V gives CDR1 KGHSH, CDR2 LQKENI. J was trimmed by 5 bases and V by 4 bases; bases with no gene match: 9. In DNA, the CDR3 is TGTGCCAGCTCACTCGTTAAGGGGGCCGGAGATACGCAGTATTTT. This codes for CASSLVKGAGDTQYF.